This T cell receptor (beta chain) was sequenced during a study of shared clonotypes between healthy human individuals. Profiled with immunoSEQ multiplex PCR; TCRdb holds only in-frame clones, not every one. The sample yields over a million clones, around 78% seen once. The sequenced material came from memory CD4+ T cells from PBMCs. Subset given: CD45RA-negative fraction. The source of this sequence is a man younger than 30 in good health. Some clones in this sample may be carry-over from other donors' samples.

CDR3 amino acids: CASSPRTGIGGYGYTF. CDR3 sequence (DNA): TGTGCCAGCAGTCCCCGGACAGGGATCGGGGGCTATGGCTACACCTTC. The rearrangement links TRBV27 to TRBJ1-2; TRBD1 matches 8 bases. The length of the CDR3 is 16 residues. The germline V gene encodes CDR1 MNHEY and CDR2 SMNVEV (reference sequence). V gave up 5 bases and J gave up 4 bases; unmatched junction bases: 12.